The entry below describes one TCR beta chain. What it binds is unknown. The sample is drawn from a study of vaccination and CD4 T cells after COVID-19. Study-level information: For post-vaccine samples, collection took place a median roughly 72 days after dose two, ranging from 14 to 241. The peptides that stimulated the cells were overlapping spike peptides from SARS-CoV-2, HCoV-NL63, HCoV-OC43 and HCoV-229E. Study-wide results and limits: The analysis of convalescent patients involved relatively few individuals and lacked early post-infection timepoints.

Sequence data for DNA of cultured CD4+ T cells were generated by the Oncomine TCR Beta short-read assay. MiXCR was run by TCRdb on the PCR reads, yielding one entry per CDR3 protein. The table records about 6,900 distinct CDR3 sequences, over 20% of them present only once. Treatment here: approximately nine-day PBMC culture with coronavirus spike peptide pools or control peptides (ViraFEST assay). Researchers collected the unexposed donor's CD4+ T cells before the COVID-19 pandemic (2011-2018). ViraFEST sequenced TCRs after peptide-pool expansion of antigen-specific T cells. The V and J ends lost 0 bases and 7 bases respectively, with 7 bases between them. Per the germline V gene, CDR1 is GTSNPN and CDR2 is SVGIG (reference sequence). CDR3 length: 12 residues.

The sequencing input was CD4+ T cells from blood, cultured in vitro. This chain connects TRBV30 to TRBJ1-5, with D uncertain. The receptor was derived from a human donor in good health. The DNA of the CDR3 is TGTGCCTGGAGTGTAGGAGGGCAGCCCCAGCATTTT. It translates to CAWSVGGQPQHF.